This T cell receptor (beta chain) emerged from a study of T cell changes during pregnancy in multiple sclerosis. Assay used: immunoSEQ multiplex PCR; TCRdb lists only in-frame clones, some missing. Here the sample spans more than 70,000 clones, 93% being singletons. The sequence derives from a female donor with multiple sclerosis, enrolled in a pregnancy study. Source: peripheral blood, taken in the second trimester of pregnancy.

CDR3 coding DNA: TGTGCCAGCAGTGAGGACAGTCAAGGCAATCAGCCCCAGCATTTT. Translation gives CASSEDSQGNQPQHF. The rearrangement links TRBV2 to TRBJ1-5; tentative D call: TRBD1 (6 bases). Trimming took off 3 bases at V and 2 bases at J, with 11 bases between the two ends. Looked up from germline, CDR1 is SNHLY and CDR2 is FYNNEI. This CDR3 region has 15 residues. Variable domain in full (rest from reference TRBV2 and TRBJ1-5): EPEVTQTPSHQVTQMGQEVILRCVPISNHLYFYWYRQILGQKVEFLVSFYNNEISEKSEIFDDQFSVERPDGSNFTLKIRSTKLEDSAMYFCASSEDSQGNQPQHFGDGTRLSIL.